A selection of T cell receptor beta chains follows, all from one sample in a study of T cell changes during pregnancy in multiple sclerosis. Profiling relied on immunoSEQ multiplex PCR, and the TCRdb table lists in-frame clones only, not all of them. This sample yields 30,000 to 40,000 clones, of which approximately 89% are seen a single time; roughly a tenth belongs to the top ten. The specimen comprised CD8+ T cells from peripheral blood mononuclear cells, sampled in the second trimester of pregnancy. These TCRs come from a female donor with multiple sclerosis, enrolled in a pregnancy study. Both conserved end residues are part of each CDR3. Each record gives: D gene, CDR3 length, J gene, V gene, clone size, CDR3 DNA, CDR3 protein. D genes are given only for firm matches. Only some rows state a clone size, as once, few, many or a class for expanded clones.

D: TRBD1
length: 15
J: TRBJ2-7
V: TRBV9
size: once
DNA: TGTGCCAGCAGCGCAGGGGGCAATATTAACTACGAGCAGTACTTC
CDR3: CASSAGGNINYEQYF

D: .
length: 12
J: TRBJ2-5
V: TRBV6-5
size: .
DNA: TGTGCCAGCAGTTACCCCGAAGAGACCCAGTACTTC
CDR3: CASSYPEETQYF

D: TRBD2
length: 11
J: TRBJ2-7
V: TRBV9
size: .
DNA: TGTGCCAGCTCCGGGGGGAACGAGCAGTACTTC
CDR3: CASSGGNEQYF

D: TRBD1
length: 17
J: TRBJ1-5
V: TRBV28
size: .
DNA: TGTGCCAGCAGTTTTATTGGGACAGGGCTTAGCAATCAGCCCCAGCATTTT
CDR3: CASSFIGTGLSNQPQHF

D: TRBD2
length: 16
J: TRBJ2-2
V: TRBV7-6
size: .
DNA: TGTGCCAGCAGCTTAGGAAGTAGCGGGACCGCCGGGGAGCTGTTTTTT
CDR3: CASSLGSSGTAGELFF

D: .
length: 15
J: TRBJ2-1
V: TRBV7-6
size: .
DNA: TGTGCCAGCAGCTTAGATCGAGGGAGTGGGAATGAGCAGTTCTTC
CDR3: CASSLDRGSGNEQFF

D: TRBD1
length: 16
J: TRBJ2-7
V: TRBV4-1
size: .
DNA: TGCGCCAGCAGCCAAATGACAGGGGCCGCCTCCTACGAGCAGTACTTC
CDR3: CASSQMTGAASYEQYF

D: TRBD1
length: 16
J: TRBJ1-5
V: TRBV14
size: .
DNA: TGTGCCAGCGCAGGGGGAACAGGGGATAGCAATCAGCCCCAGCATTTT
CDR3: CASAGGTGDSNQPQHF

D: .
length: 14
J: TRBJ1-1
V: TRBV30
size: .
DNA: TGTGCCTGGAGTCCAATTTCCATGAACACTGAAGCTTTCTTT
CDR3: CAWSPISMNTEAFF

D: .
length: 12
J: TRBJ2-2
V: TRBV6-5
size: .
DNA: TGTGCCAGCAGTATACGGTCCGGGGAGCTGTTTTTT
CDR3: CASSIRSGELFF

D: .
length: 14
J: TRBJ2-6
V: TRBV11-2
size: once
DNA: TGTGCCAGCAGCCAAATCTCTGGGGCCAACGTCCTGACTTTC
CDR3: CASSQISGANVLTF

D: TRBD1
length: 13
J: TRBJ1-1
V: TRBV6-5
size: .
DNA: TGTGCCAGCAGTTACTCGGTGACAGGGTCAACTTTCTTT
CDR3: CASSYSVTGSTFF

D: .
length: 14
J: TRBJ2-7
V: TRBV11-2
size: .
DNA: TGTGCCAGCAGCTTACCGGGATTAACCTACGAGCAGTACTTC
CDR3: CASSLPGLTYEQYF

D: TRBD2
length: 14
J: TRBJ2-3
V: TRBV6-4
size: medium-sized
DNA: TGTGCCAGCAGTAGCGGGGGGGCCACAGATACGCAGTATTTT
CDR3: CASSSGGATDTQYF

D: TRBD2
length: 17
J: TRBJ2-3
V: TRBV9
size: .
DNA: TGTGCCAGCAGCACAAGCCTACTAGCGGGGGGGCCCCGGGCGCAGTATTTT
CDR3: CASSTSLLAGGPRAQYF

D: TRBD1
length: 14
J: TRBJ1-1
V: TRBV27
size: .
DNA: TGTGCCAGCAGTTCGGGACAGGAGTATACTGAAGCTTTCTTT
CDR3: CASSSGQEYTEAFF

D: TRBD2
length: 15
J: TRBJ2-1
V: TRBV7-8
size: .
DNA: TGTGCCAGCAGCTTTCACCCCAGCGGGGGGGATGAGCAGTTCTTC
CDR3: CASSFHPSGGDEQFF

D: TRBD1
length: 15
J: TRBJ1-2
V: TRBV4-1
size: .
DNA: TGCGCCAGCAGCCAACGGACAGGGGATGCCTATGGCTACACCTTC
CDR3: CASSQRTGDAYGYTF

D: .
length: 13
J: TRBJ1-2
V: TRBV28
size: few
DNA: TGTGCCAGCAGTTACGAGGTTGGGTATGGCTACACCTTC
CDR3: CASSYEVGYGYTF

D: .
length: 17
J: TRBJ1-3
V: TRBV2
size: .
DNA: TGTGCCAGCAGTGACGAAGTGGTTCTGAGATCTGGAAACACCATATATTTT
CDR3: CASSDEVVLRSGNTIYF

D: TRBD2
length: 16
J: TRBJ2-1
V: TRBV19
size: .
DNA: TGTGCCAGTAGTATAGGGCGCGGGAGACCCTACAATGAGCAGTTCTTC
CDR3: CASSIGRGRPYNEQFF

D: TRBD2
length: 14
J: TRBJ2-7
V: TRBV7-8
size: .
DNA: TGTGCCAGCAGCTACGGACTAGCCCGCGACGAGCAGTACTTC
CDR3: CASSYGLARDEQYF

D: .
length: 15
J: TRBJ2-1
V: TRBV2
size: .
DNA: TGTGCCAGCAGTGAAAAGCCAGGGGCCTACAATGAGCAGTTCTTC
CDR3: CASSEKPGAYNEQFF

D: TRBD1
length: 13
J: TRBJ1-6
V: TRBV2
size: .
DNA: TGTGCCATCTCAGGGGGTTATTCTTCACCCCTCCACTTT
CDR3: CAISGGYSSPLHF

D: .
length: 16
J: TRBJ1-1
V: TRBV9
size: once
DNA: TGTGCCAGCAGCGAACCCAAACAGGGAACCAACACTGAAGCTTTCTTT
CDR3: CASSEPKQGTNTEAFF

D: TRBD2
length: 16
J: TRBJ2-1
V: TRBV6-5
size: once
DNA: TGTGCCAGCAGTTACGGGGGGGGGTCACAGCATAATGAGCAGTTCTTC
CDR3: CASSYGGGSQHNEQFF

D: .
length: 13
J: TRBJ2-7
V: TRBV9
size: .
DNA: TGTGCCAGCAGCGTAGGGCTGCACTACGAGCAGTACTTC
CDR3: CASSVGLHYEQYF

D: TRBD2
length: 14
J: TRBJ2-5
V: TRBV4-2
size: once
DNA: TGTGCCATCCCGGGTAGCGGGTACCAAGAGACCCAGTACTTC
CDR3: CAIPGSGYQETQYF

D: .
length: 13
J: TRBJ2-7
V: TRBV27
size: once
DNA: TGTGCCAGCAGTTTGTTCCGTTCCTACGAGCAGTACTTC
CDR3: CASSLFRSYEQYF

D: TRBD1
length: 15
J: TRBJ1-2
V: TRBV9
size: .
DNA: TGTGCCAGCAGCCAAAGACAGGGAAGTCCATATGGCTACACCTTC
CDR3: CASSQRQGSPYGYTF

D: .
length: 15
J: TRBJ1-1
V: TRBV10-1
size: .
DNA: TGCGCCAGCAGTGAGTCTCCTTTCGGGGGGACTGAAGCTTTCTTT
CDR3: CASSESPFGGTEAFF

D: TRBD1
length: 15
J: TRBJ2-7
V: TRBV5-6
size: once
DNA: TGTGCCAGCAGCTTGGGGGCAGGGGGCGCCTACGAGCAGTACTTC
CDR3: CASSLGAGGAYEQYF

D: .
length: 13
J: TRBJ1-5
V: TRBV6-5
size: .
DNA: TGTGCCAGCAGTTACTGGCAGGGCCAGCCCCAGCATTTT
CDR3: CASSYWQGQPQHF

D: TRBD2
length: 16
J: TRBJ2-1
V: TRBV2
size: .
DNA: TGTGCCAGCACCCTGACTAGCGAGAGCTCCTACAATGAGCAGTTCTTC
CDR3: CASTLTSESSYNEQFF

D: .
length: 16
J: TRBJ1-1
V: TRBV4-2
size: .
DNA: TGTGCCAGCAGCCAAGAGGTCGATAACAGGAAGCTTGGGGCTTTCTTT
CDR3: CASSQEVDNRKLGAFF

D: .
length: 15
J: TRBJ1-2
V: TRBV6-5
size: .
DNA: TGTGCCAGCAGTTCGTCAGGGTCGGCTAACTATGGCTACACCTTC
CDR3: CASSSSGSANYGYTF

D: .
length: 11
J: TRBJ1-1
V: TRBV5-1
size: few
DNA: TGCGCCAGCAGCAACGGACAGGAAGCTTTCTTT
CDR3: CASSNGQEAFF